Given below is one T cell receptor beta chain in context. CDR1 is MDHEN and CDR2 is SYDVKM in the germline V gene. V shed 5 bases and J 2 bases; nucleotides not matched to a gene: 19. The CDR3 has 19 amino acids. The entry originates in a study of cytotoxic CD8 clonotypes in ibrutinib-treated CLL. Measured with immunoSEQ multiplex PCR; TCRdb has only the in-frame clones, and not every one. The table shows some 200,000 clones, with 72% occurring only once. The chain employs TRBV28 and TRBJ2-7; TRBD1 aligns across 9 bases. Sequenced here: PBMCs, sampled after 24 months of ibrutinib treatment. This clonotype was obtained from a human donor with chronic lymphocytic leukemia. This CDR3 reads CASSELYRGRADKTYEQYF. The DNA for the CDR3 is TGTGCCAGCAGTGAATTGTACAGGGGGCGTGCGGATAAAACCTACGAGCAGTACTTC. Looking up the rest from reference TRBV28 and TRBJ2-7 gives the full variable domain: DVKVTQSSRYLVKRTGEKVFLECVQDMDHENMFWYRQDPGLGLRLIYFSYDVKMKEKGDIPEGYSVSREKKERFSLILESASTNQTSMYLCASSELYRGRADKTYEQYFGPGTRLTVT.